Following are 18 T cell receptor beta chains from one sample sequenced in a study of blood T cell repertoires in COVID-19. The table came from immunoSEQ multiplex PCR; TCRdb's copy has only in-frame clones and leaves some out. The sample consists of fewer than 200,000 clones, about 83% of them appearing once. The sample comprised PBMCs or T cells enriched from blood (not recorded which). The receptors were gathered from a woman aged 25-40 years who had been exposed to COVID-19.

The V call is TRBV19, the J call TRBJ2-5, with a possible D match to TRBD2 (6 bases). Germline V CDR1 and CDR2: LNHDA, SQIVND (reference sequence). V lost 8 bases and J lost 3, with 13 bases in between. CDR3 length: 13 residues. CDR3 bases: TGTGCCAGTTCTCCAGGAGGGGAAGAGACCCAGTACTTC. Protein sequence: CASSPGGEETQYF.

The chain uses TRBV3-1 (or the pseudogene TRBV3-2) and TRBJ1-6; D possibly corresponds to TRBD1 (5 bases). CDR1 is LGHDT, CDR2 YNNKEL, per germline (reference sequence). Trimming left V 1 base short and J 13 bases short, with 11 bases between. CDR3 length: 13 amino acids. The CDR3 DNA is TGTGCCAGCAGCCAAGTTTCGTCAGGGCCCCTCCACTTT. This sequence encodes CASSQVSSGPLHF.

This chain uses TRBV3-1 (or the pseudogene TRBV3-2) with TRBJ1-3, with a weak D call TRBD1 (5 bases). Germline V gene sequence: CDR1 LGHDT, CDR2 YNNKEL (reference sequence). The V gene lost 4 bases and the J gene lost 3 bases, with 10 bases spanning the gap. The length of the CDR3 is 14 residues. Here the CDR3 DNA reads TGTGCCAGCAGCCGGATGACAGTTGGAAACACCATATATTTT. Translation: CASSRMTVGNTIYF.

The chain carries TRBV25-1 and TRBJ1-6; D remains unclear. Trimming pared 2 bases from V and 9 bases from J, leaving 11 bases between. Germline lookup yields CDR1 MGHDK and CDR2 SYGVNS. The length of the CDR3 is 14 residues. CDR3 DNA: TGTGCCAGCAGTGAACTCCTCCCGGGTTCACCCCTCCACTTT. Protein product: CASSELLPGSPLHF.

CDR3 in amino acids: CASSLNGRSNQPQHF. CDR3 nucleotides: TGCGCCAGCAGCTTGAACGGGAGGAGCAATCAGCCCCAGCATTTT. The chain carries TRBV5-1 and TRBJ1-5; D call uncertain. Trimming shortened V by 1 base and J by 1 base, and 9 bases separated the two germline ends. Germline CDR1 reads SGHRS; CDR2 reads YFSETQ. The CDR3 consists of 15 residues.

The CDR3 nucleotides are TGTGCCAGCAGACGAAGAGCGTCTGGCACAGATACGCAGTATTTT. Translation gives CASRRRASGTDTQYF. This chain joins TRBV27 and TRBJ2-3, with D hard to call. CDR1 is MNHEY and CDR2 is SMNVEV in the germline V gene (reference sequence). The CDR3 is 15 amino acids. V was cut by 6 bases and J by 1 base, with 14 bases left in between.

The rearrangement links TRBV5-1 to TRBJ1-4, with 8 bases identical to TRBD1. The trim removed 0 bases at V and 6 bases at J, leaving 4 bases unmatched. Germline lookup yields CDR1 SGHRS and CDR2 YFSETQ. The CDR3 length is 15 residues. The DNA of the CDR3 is TGCGCCAGCAGCTTGGATCAGGGGGCGGATGAAAAACTGTTTTTT. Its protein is CASSLDQGADEKLFF. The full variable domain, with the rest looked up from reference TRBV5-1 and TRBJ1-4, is KAGVTQTPRYLIKTRGQQVTLSCSPISGHRSVSWYQQTPGQGLQFLFEYFSETQRNKGNFPGRFSGRQFSNSRSEMNVSTLELGDSALYLCASSLDQGADEKLFFGSGTQLSVL.

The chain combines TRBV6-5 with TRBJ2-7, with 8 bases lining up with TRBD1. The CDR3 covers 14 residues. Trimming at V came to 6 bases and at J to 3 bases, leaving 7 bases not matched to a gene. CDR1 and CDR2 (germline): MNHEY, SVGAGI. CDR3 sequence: CASRYGTGGYEQYF. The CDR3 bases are TGTGCCAGCAGGTACGGAACAGGGGGCTACGAGCAGTACTTC.

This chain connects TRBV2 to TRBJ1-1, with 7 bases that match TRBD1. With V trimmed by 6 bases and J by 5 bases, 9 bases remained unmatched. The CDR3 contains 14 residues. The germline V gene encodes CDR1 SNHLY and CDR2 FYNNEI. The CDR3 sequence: CASRTGWALTEAFF. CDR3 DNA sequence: TGTGCCAGCAGGACAGGGTGGGCGTTGACTGAAGCTTTCTTT. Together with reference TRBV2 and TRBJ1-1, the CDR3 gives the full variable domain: EPEVTQTPSHQVTQMGQEVILRCVPISNHLYFYWYRQILGQKVEFLVSFYNNEISEKSEIFDDQFSVERPDGSNFTLKIRSTKLEDSAMYFCASRTGWALTEAFFGQGTRLTVV.

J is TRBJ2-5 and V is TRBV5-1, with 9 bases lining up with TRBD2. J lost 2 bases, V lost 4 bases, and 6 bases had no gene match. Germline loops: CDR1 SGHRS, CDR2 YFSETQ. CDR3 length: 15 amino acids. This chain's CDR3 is CASSIQRGDQETQYF. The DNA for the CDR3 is TGCGCCAGCAGCATCCAGCGGGGGGATCAAGAGACCCAGTACTTC. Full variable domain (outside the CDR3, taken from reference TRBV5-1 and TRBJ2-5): KAGVTQTPRYLIKTRGQQVTLSCSPISGHRSVSWYQQTPGQGLQFLFEYFSETQRNKGNFPGRFSGRQFSNSRSEMNVSTLELGDSALYLCASSIQRGDQETQYFGPGTRLLVL.

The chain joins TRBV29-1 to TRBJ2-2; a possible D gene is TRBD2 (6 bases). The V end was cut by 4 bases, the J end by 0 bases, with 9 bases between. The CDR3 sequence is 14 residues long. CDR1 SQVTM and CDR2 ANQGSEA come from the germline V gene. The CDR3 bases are TGCAGCGTTGCGGGACTCGCGAACACCGGGGAGCTGTTTTTT. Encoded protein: CSVAGLANTGELFF.

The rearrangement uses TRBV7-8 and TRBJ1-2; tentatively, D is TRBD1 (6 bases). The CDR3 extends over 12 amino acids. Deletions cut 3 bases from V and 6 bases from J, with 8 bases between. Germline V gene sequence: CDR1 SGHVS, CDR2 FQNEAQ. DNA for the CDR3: TGTGCCAGCAGCTTCTCAGGGGATGGCTACACCTTC. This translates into CASSFSGDGYTF.

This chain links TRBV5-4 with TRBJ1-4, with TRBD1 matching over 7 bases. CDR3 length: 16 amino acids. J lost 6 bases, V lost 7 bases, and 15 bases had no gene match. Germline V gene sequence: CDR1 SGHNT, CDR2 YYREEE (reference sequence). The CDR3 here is CASRPPDRAEHEKLFF. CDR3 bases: TGTGCCAGCCGTCCACCAGACAGGGCCGAACATGAAAAACTGTTTTTT.

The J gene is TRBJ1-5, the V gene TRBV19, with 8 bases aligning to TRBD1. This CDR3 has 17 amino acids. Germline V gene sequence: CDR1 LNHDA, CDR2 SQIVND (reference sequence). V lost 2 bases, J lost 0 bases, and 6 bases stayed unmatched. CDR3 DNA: TGTGCCAGTAGTATAACGGTGACAGGGGTTAGCAATCAGCCCCAGCATTTT. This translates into CASSITVTGVSNQPQHF.

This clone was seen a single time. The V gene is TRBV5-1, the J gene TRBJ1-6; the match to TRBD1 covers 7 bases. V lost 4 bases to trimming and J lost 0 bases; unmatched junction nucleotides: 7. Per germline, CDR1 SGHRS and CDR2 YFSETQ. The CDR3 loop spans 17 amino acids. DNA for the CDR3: TGCGCCAGCAGCCCACAGGGGATTAGCTCCTATAATTCACCCCTCCACTTT. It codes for CASSPQGISSYNSPLHF.

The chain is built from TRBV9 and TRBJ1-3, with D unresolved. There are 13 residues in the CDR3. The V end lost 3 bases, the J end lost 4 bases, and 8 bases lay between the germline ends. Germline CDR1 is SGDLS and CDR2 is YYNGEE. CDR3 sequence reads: CASSALAGNTIYF. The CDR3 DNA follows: TGTGCCAGCAGCGCTCTGGCCGGAAACACCATATATTTT. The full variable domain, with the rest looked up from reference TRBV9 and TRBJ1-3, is DSGVTQTPKHLITATGQRVTLRCSPRSGDLSVYWYQQSLDQGLQFLIQYYNGEERAKGNILERFSAQQFPDLHSELNLSSLELGDSALYFCASSALAGNTIYFGEGSWLTVV.

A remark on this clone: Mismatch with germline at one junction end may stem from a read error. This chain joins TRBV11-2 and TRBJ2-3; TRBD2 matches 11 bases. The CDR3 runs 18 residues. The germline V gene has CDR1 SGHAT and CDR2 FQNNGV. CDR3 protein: CASSLIAGGLIAQIRPNF. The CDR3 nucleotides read TGTGCCAGCAGCTTAATAGCGGGGGGGCTAATAGCACAGATACGCCCTAACTTT.

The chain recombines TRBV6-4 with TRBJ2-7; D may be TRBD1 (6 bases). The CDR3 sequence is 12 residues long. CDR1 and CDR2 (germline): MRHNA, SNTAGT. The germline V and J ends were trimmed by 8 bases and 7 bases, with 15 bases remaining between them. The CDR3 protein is CASPGQNGEQYF. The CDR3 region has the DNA TGTGCCAGCCCGGGACAAAATGGGGAGCAGTACTTC.